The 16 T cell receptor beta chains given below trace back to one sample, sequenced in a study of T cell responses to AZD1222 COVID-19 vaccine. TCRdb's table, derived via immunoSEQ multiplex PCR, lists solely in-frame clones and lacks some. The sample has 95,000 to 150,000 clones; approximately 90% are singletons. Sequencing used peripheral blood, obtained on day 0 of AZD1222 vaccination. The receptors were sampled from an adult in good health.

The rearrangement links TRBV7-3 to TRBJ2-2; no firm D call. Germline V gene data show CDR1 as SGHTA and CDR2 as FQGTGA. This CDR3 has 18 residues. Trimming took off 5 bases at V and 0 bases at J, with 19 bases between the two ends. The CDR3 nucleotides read TGTGCCAGCAGCACACGTGTCGGACCCTCCCCGAACACCGGGGAGCTGTTTTTT. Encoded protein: CASSTRVGPSPNTGELFF.

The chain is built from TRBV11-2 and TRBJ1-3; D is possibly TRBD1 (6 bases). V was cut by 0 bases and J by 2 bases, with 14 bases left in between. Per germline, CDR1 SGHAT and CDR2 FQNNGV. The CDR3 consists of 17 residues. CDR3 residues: CASSLDRGPRAGNTIYF. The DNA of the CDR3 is TGTGCCAGCAGCTTAGATCGGGGGCCCCGGGCTGGAAACACCATATATTTT.

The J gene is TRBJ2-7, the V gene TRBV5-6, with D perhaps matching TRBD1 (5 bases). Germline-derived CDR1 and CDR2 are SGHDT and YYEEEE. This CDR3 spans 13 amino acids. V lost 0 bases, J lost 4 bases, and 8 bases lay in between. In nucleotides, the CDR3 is TGTGCCAGCAGCTTGGCCCCAGGGTACGAGCAGTACTTC. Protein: CASSLAPGYEQYF.

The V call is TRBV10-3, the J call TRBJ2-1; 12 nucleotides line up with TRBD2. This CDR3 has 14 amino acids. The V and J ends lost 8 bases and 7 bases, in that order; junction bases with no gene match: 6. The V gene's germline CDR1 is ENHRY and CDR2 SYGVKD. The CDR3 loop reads CAIGLAGGLNEQFF. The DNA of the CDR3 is TGTGCCATCGGGCTAGCGGGAGGGTTAAATGAGCAGTTCTTC.

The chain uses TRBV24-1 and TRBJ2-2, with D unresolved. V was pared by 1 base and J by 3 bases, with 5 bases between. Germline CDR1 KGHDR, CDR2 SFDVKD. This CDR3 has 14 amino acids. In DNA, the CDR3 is TGTGCCACCAGTGATTTTTTCGACACCGGGGAGCTGTTTTTT. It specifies CATSDFFDTGELFF.

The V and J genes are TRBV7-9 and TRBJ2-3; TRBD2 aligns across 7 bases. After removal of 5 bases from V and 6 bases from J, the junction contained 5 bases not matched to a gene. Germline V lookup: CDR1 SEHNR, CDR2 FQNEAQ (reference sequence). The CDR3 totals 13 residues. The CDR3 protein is CASSRSGKDTQYF. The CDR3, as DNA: TGTGCCAGCAGCCGCAGCGGGAAGGATACGCAGTATTTT.

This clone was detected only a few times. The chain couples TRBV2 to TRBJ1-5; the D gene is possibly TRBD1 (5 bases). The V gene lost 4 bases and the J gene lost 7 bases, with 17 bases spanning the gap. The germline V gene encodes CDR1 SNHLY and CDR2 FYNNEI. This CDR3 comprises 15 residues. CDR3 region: CASSAQSLRDQPQHF. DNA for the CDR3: TGTGCCAGCAGTGCCCAGTCTTTGAGGGACCAGCCCCAGCATTTT.

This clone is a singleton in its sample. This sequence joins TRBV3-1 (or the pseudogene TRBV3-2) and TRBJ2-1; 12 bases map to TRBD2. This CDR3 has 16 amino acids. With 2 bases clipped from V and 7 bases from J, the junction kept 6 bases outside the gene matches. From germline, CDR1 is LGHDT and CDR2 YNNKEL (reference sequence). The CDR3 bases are TGTGCCAGCAGCCAAAGACTAGCGGGAGCGGGGAATGAGCAGTTCTTC. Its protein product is CASSQRLAGAGNEQFF.

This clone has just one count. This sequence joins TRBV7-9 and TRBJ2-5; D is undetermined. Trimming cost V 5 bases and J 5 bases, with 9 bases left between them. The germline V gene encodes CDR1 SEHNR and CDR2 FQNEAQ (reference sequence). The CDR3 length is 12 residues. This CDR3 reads CASSRRPETQYF. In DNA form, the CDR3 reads TGTGCCAGCAGCCGTCGCCCTGAGACCCAGTACTTC.

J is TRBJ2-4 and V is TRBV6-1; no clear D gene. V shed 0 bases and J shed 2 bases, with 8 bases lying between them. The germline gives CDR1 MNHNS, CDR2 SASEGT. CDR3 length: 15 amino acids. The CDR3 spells CASSEAPDSKNIQYF. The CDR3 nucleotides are TGTGCCAGCAGTGAAGCGCCGGATTCCAAAAACATTCAGTACTTC.

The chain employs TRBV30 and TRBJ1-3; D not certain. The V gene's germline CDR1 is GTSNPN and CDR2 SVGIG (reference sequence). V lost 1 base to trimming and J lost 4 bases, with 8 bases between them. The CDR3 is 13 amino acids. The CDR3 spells CAWSGALGNTIYF. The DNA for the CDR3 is TGTGCCTGGAGTGGAGCGTTGGGAAACACCATATATTTT.

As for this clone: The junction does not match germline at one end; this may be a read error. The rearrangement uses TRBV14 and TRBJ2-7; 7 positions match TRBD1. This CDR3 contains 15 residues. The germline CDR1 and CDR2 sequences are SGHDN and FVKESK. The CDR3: CASSQGLGQTYEQYF. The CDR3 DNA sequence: TGTGCCAGCAGTCAAGGTCTGGGACAGACCTACGAGCAGTACTTC.

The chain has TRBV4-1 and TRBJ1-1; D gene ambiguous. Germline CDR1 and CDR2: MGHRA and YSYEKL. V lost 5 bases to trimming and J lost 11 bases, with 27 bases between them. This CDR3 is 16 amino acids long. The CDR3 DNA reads TGCGCCAGCAGCAACAAGATGCGTAACAGCCGGGTATCGGCTTTCTTT. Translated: CASSNKMRNSRVSAFF.

The CDR3 reads CASSLQPSAGKLFF. CDR3 in DNA: TGCGCCAGCAGCTTGCAGCCCTCAGCAGGAAAACTGTTTTTT. The rearrangement links TRBV5-1 to TRBJ1-4; D ambiguous. The V end was cut by 1 base, the J end by 10 bases, with 14 bases between. The germline V gene encodes CDR1 SGHRS and CDR2 YFSETQ. The CDR3 contains 14 residues.

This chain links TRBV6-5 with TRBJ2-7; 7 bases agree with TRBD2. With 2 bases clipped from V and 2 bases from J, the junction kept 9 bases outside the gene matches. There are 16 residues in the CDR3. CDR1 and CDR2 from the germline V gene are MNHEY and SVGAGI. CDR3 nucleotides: TGTGCCAGCAGTTACCGGGTTAGCGGACTAGCCTACGAGCAGTACTTC. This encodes CASSYRVSGLAYEQYF.

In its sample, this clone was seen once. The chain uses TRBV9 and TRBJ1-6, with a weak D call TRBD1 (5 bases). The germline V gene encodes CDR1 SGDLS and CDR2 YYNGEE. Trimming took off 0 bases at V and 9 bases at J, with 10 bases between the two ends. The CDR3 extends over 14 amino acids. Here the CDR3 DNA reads TGTGCCAGCAGCGTAGCCGGGGGGGGTTCACCCCTCCACTTT. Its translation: CASSVAGGGSPLHF.